This T cell receptor beta chain derives from a study of blood T cell repertoires in COVID-19. Study at large: Whether acute or convalescent, the COVID-19 samples came from the United States, Italy and Spain. In each case, the material was cDNA or gDNA derived from T cells, B-cell-depleted T cells, or PBMCs.

Clones were read by immunoSEQ multiplex PCR, and TCRdb kept only the in-frame ones, dropping some. The repertoire holds under 200,000 clones, with 85% to 95% as singletons. The receptor comes from a man aged 50 to 59 with acute or convalescent COVID-19. What was sequenced was peripheral blood.

The CDR3 DNA reads TGTGCCAGCAGTTACTTCGAGGGAACTGAAGCTTTCTTT. Amino acids: CASSYFEGTEAFF. The chain uses TRBV6-6 and TRBJ1-1; no clear D. V lost 1 base to trimming and J lost 5 bases, with 8 bases between them. This CDR3 comprises 13 residues. The germline CDR1 and CDR2 sequences are MNHNY and SVGAGI (reference sequence).